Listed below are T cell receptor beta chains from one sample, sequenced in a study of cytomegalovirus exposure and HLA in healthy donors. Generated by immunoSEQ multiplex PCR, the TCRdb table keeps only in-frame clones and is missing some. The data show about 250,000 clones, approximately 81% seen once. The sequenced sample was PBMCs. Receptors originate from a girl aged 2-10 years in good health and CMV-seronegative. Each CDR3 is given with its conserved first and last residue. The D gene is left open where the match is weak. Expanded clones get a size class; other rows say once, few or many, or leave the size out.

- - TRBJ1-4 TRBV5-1 CASSLGTREEKLFF TGCGCCAGCAGCTTGGGGACGCGGGAAGAAAAACTGTTTTTT
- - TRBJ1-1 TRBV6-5 CASRRTGRNTEAFF TGTGCCAGCAGACGTACAGGGAGGAACACTGAAGCTTTCTTT
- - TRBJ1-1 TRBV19 CASSPSVTWAFF TGTGCCAGTAGCCCATCCGTGACATGGGCTTTCTTT
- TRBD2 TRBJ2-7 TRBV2 CASSPPAGGIYEQYF TGTGCCAGCAGTCCCCCGGCGGGGGGTATCTACGAGCAGTACTTC
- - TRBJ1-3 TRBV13 CASSPEGNTIYF TGTGCCAGCAGCCCAGAAGGAAACACCATATATTTT
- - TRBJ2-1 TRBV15 CATSREGLAVMSYNEQFF TGTGCCACCAGCAGAGAGGGGTTAGCGGTAATGTCCTACAATGAGCAGTTCTTC
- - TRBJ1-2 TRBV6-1 CASSPFGGNYGYTF TGTGCCAGCAGTCCCTTTGGTGGCAACTATGGCTACACCTTC
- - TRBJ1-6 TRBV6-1 CASRQRSPLHF TGTGCCAGCAGACAGCGGTCACCCCTCCACTTT
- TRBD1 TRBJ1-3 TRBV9 CASSAGQPLLRSGNTIYF TGTGCCAGCAGCGCGGGACAGCCGCTTCTTAGGTCTGGAAACACCATATATTTT
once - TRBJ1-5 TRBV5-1 CASSLSGAQPQHF TGCGCCAGCAGCTTGAGCGGGGCTCAGCCCCAGCATTTT
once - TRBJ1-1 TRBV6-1 CASSEAGGNTEAFF TGTGCCAGCAGTGAAGCGGGAGGGAACACTGAAGCTTTCTTT
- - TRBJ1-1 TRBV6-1 CASSEGRANTEAFF TGTGCCAGCAGTGAAGGCAGGGCGAACACTGAAGCTTTCTTT
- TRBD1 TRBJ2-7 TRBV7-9 CASSSRDRGGEQYF TGTGCCAGCAGCTCTCGGGACAGGGGAGGCGAGCAGTACTTC
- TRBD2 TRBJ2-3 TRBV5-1 CASSLVPGAGGLTDTQYF TGCGCCAGCAGCTTGGTACCGGGTGCGGGGGGGCTAACAGATACGCAGTATTTT
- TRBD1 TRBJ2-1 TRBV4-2 CASSQAQDRVGYNEQFF TGTGCCAGCAGCCAAGCCCAGGACAGGGTAGGGTACAATGAGCAGTTCTTC
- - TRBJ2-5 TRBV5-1 CASRGRETQYF TGCGCCAGCAGGGGGAGGGAGACCCAGTACTTC
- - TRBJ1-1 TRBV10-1 CASSRNTNTEAFF TGCGCCAGCAGCCGAAACACGAACACTGAAGCTTTCTTT
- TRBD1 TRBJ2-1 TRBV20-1 CSATDRGPQFF TGCAGTGCTACCGACAGGGGTCCGCAGTTCTTC
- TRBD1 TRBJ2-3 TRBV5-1 CASSIGQGGDTQYF TGCGCCAGCAGCATCGGACAGGGAGGAGATACGCAGTATTTT
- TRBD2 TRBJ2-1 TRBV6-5 CASSYEGGSYNEQFF TGTGCCAGCAGTTACGAGGGAGGGTCCTACAATGAGCAGTTCTTC
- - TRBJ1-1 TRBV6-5 CASSYKGVTEAFF TGTGCCAGCAGTTACAAAGGGGTGACTGAAGCTTTCTTT
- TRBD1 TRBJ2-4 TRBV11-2 CASSPRTGGISAKNIQYF TGTGCCAGCAGCCCGCGGACAGGGGGAATTTCGGCCAAAAACATTCAGTACTTC
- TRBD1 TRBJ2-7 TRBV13 CASSPRDRGPQYF TGTGCCAGCAGCCCGCGGGACAGGGGTCCGCAGTACTTC
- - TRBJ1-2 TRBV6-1 CASSGPTRSYTF TGTGCCAGCAGTGGGCCGACACGCAGCTACACCTTC
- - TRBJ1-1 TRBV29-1 CSVDRGRDTEAFF TGCAGCGTTGACAGGGGTAGGGACACTGAAGCTTTCTTT
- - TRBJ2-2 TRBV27 CASSLFVRVGNTGELFF TGTGCCAGCAGTTTATTTGTCAGGGTGGGGAACACCGGGGAGCTGTTTTTT
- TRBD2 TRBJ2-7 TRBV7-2 CASSLGLAGTYEQYF TGTGCCAGCAGCTTAGGTCTAGCGGGTACCTACGAGCAGTACTTC
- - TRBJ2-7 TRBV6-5 CASRRDGSYEQYF TGTGCCAGCAGGCGGGACGGCTCCTACGAGCAGTACTTC
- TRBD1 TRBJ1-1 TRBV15 CATSRTGGNTEAFF TGTGCCACCAGCAGAACAGGGGGGAACACTGAAGCTTTCTTT
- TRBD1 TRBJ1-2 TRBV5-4 CASSPDRGLGYTF TGTGCCAGCAGCCCGGACAGGGGTCTAGGCTACACCTTC
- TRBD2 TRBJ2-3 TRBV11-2 CASSLDGTTSTDTQYF TGTGCCAGCAGCTTAGATGGGACTACCTCCACAGATACGCAGTATTTT
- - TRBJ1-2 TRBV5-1 CASRLMSFKDDYTF TGCGCCAGCCGACTTATGTCCTTTAAGGATGACTACACCTTC
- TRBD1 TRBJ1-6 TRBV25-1 CASSERGGQVEGNSPLHF TGTGCCAGCAGTGAAAGGGGGGGACAGGTCGAAGGGAATTCACCCCTCCACTTT
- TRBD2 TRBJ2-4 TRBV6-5 CASSEVGSGGQYF TGTGCCAGCAGTGAAGTTGGTAGCGGGGGCCAGTACTTC
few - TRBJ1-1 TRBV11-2 CASSLDRGSGAFF TGTGCCAGCAGCTTAGATCGAGGTAGTGGAGCTTTCTTT
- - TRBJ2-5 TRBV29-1 CSVVGTKTQYF TGCAGCGTTGTTGGTACAAAGACCCAGTACTTC
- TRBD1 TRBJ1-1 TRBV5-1 CASRSSRGDTEAFF TGCGCCAGCAGGTCCTCCAGGGGGGACACTGAAGCTTTCTTT
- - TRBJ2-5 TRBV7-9 CASSLGFRETQYF TGTGCCAGCAGCTTGGGCTTCAGAGAGACCCAGTACTTC
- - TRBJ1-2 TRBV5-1 CASSLEGHREGNGYTF TGCGCCAGCAGCTTGGAGGGTCACAGGGAGGGAAATGGCTACACCTTC
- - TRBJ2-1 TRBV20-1 CSAADNEQFF TGCAGTGCCGCAGACAATGAGCAGTTCTTC
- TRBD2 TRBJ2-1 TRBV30 CAWSLRGGVDEQFF TGTGCCTGGAGTTTGCGGGGGGGCGTGGATGAGCAGTTCTTC
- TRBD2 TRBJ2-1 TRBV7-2 CASSSLAGGFNEQFF TGTGCCAGCAGCTCGCTAGCGGGGGGCTTTAATGAGCAGTTCTTC
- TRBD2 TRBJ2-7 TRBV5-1 CASRLTGGNYEQYF TGCGCCAGCAGGTTGACGGGAGGGAACTACGAGCAGTACTTC
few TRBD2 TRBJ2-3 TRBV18 CASSPGGAGAGDTQYF TGTGCCAGCTCCCCCGGGGGAGCGGGAGCGGGAGATACGCAGTATTTT
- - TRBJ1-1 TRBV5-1 CASSSLGGTEAFF TGCGCCAGCAGCTCCCTGGGGGGCACTGAAGCTTTCTTT
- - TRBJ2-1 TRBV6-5 CAISGLTRGYNEQFF TGTGCCATCAGTGGCCTAACGCGGGGATACAATGAGCAGTTCTTC
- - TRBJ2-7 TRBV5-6 CASSWAGSAGEQYF TGTGCCAGCAGCTGGGCGGGGAGCGCTGGAGAGCAGTACTTC
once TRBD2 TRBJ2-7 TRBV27 CASSWTSGSTYEQYF TGTGCCAGCAGTTGGACTAGCGGGAGTACCTACGAGCAGTACTTC